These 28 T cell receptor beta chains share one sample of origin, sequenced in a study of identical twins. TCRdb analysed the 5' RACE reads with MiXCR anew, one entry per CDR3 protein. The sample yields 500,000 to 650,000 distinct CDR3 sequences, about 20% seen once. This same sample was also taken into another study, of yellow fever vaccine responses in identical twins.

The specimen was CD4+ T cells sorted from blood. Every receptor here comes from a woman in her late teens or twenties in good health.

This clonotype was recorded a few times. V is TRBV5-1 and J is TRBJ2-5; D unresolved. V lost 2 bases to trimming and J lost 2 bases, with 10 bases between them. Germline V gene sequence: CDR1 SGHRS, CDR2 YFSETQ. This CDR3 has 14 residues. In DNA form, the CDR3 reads TGCGCCAGCAGCTTAGCTCCGCCACAAGAGACCCAGTACTTC. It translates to CASSLAPPQETQYF.

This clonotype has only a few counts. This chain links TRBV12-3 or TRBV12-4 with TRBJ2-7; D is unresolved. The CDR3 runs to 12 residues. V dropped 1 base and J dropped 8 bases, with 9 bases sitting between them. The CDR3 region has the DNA TGTGCCAGCAGTTTAGTTGGCAGTCAGCAGTACGTC. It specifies CASSLVGSQQYV.

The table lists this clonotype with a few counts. The CDR3 coding sequence is TGTGCCATCAAATCGAGTAGCGGTACGTACGAGCAGTACTTC. Its protein product is CAIKSSSGTYEQYF. The V and J genes are TRBV10-3 and TRBJ2-7, with a possible D match to TRBD2 (6 bases). V was pared by 7 bases and J by 4 bases, with 17 bases between. Germline V gene lookup returns CDR1 ENHRY and CDR2 SYGVKD. The CDR3 is 14 amino acids.

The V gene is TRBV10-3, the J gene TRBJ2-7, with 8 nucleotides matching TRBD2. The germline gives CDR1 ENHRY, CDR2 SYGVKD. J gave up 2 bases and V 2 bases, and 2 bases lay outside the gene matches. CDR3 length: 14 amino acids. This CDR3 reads CAISELAGPYEQYF. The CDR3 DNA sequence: TGTGCCATCAGTGAGCTAGCGGGCCCCTACGAGCAGTACTTC.

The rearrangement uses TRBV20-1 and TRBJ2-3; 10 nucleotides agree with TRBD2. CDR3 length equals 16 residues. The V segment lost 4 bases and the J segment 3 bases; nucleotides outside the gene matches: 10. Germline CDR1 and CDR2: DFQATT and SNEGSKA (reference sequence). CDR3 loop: CSATPPSSGSTDTQYF. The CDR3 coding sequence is TGCAGTGCTACCCCCCCGTCTAGCGGGAGTACAGATACGCAGTATTTT.

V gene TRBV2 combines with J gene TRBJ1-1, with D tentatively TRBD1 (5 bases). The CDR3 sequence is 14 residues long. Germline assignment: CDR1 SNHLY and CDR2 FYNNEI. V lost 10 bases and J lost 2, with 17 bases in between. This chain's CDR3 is CANHVVGPNTEAFF. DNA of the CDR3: TGTGCCAACCATGTTGTGGGACCTAACACTGAAGCTTTCTTT. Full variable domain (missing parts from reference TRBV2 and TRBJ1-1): EPEVTQTPSHQVTQMGQEVILRCVPISNHLYFYWYRQILGQKVEFLVSFYNNEISEKSEIFDDQFSVERPDGSNFTLKIRSTKLEDSAMYFCANHVVGPNTEAFFGQGTRLTVV.

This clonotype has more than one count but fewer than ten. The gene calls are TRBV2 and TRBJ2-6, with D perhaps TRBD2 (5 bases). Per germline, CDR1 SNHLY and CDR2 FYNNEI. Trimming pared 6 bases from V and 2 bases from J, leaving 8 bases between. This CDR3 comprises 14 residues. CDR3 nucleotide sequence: TGTGCCAGCAGGCGGGCCCCTGGGGCCAACGTCCTGACTTTC. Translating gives CASRRAPGANVLTF.

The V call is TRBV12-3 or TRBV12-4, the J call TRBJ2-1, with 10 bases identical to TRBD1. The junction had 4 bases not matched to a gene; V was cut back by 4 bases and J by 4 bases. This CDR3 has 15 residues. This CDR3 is CASSSRTGGYNEQFF. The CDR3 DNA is TGTGCCAGCAGTTCCCGGACAGGGGGGTACAATGAGCAGTTCTTC.

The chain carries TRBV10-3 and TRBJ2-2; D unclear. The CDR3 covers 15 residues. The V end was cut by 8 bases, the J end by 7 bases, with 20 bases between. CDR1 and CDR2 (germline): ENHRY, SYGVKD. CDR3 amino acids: CAIFDLGKPGGELFF. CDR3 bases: TGTGCCATCTTCGATCTGGGAAAACCGGGCGGGGAGCTGTTTTTT.

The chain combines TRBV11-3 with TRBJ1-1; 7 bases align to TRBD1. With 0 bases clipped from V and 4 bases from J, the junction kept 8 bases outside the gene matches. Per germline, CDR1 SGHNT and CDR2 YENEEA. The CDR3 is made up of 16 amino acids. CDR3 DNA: TGTGCCAGCAGCTTAGAAGGGACAGCCCCGGGCACTGAAGCTTTCTTT. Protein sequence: CASSLEGTAPGTEAFF.

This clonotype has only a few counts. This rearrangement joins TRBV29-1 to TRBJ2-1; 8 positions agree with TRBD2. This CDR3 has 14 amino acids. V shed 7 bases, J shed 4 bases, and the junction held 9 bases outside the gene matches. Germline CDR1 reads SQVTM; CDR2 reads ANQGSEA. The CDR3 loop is CSGKKTSVYNEQFF. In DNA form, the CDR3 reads TGCAGCGGGAAGAAGACTAGCGTTTACAATGAGCAGTTCTTC.

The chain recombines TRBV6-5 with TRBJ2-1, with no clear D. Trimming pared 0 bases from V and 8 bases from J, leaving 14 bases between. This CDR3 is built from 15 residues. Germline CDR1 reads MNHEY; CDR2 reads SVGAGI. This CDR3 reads CASSYSGPMLYEQFF. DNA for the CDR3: TGTGCCAGCAGTTACTCTGGTCCGATGCTCTATGAGCAGTTCTTC.

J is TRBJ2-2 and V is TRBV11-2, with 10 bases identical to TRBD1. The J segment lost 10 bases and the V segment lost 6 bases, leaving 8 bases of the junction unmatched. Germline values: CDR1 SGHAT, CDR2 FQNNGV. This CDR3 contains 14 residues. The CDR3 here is CASSMTGGFAELFF. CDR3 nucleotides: TGTGCCAGCAGTATGACAGGGGGCTTTGCGGAGCTGTTTTTT.

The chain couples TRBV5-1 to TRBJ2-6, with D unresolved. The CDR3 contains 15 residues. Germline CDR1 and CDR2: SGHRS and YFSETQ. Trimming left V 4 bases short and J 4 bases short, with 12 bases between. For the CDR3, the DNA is TGCGCCAGCAGCAACAGTTTTGCCGGGGCCAACGTCCTGACTTTC. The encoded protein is CASSNSFAGANVLTF. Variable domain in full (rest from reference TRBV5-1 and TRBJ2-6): KAGVTQTPRYLIKTRGQQVTLSCSPISGHRSVSWYQQTPGQGLQFLFEYFSETQRNKGNFPGRFSGRQFSNSRSEMNVSTLELGDSALYLCASSNSFAGANVLTFGAGSRLTVL.

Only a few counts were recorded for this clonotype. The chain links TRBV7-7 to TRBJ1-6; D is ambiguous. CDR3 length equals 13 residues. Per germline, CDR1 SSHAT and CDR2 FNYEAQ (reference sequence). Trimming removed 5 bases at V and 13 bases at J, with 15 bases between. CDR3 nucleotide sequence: TGTGCCAGCAGCGCAGGCCCAGGCCAGCCCCTCCACTTT. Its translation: CASSAGPGQPLHF.

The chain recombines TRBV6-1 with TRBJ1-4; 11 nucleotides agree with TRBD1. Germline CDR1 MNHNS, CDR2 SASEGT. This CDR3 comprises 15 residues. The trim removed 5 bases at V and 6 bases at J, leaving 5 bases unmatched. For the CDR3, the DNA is TGTGCCAGCAGTAGGCCGGGACAGGGGGATGAAAAACTGTTTTTT. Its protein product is CASSRPGQGDEKLFF.

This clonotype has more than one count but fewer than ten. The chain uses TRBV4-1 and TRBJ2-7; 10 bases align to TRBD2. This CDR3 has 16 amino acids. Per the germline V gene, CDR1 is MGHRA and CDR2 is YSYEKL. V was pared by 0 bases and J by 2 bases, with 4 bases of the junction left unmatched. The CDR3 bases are TGCGCCAGCAGCCAAGATCCTAGCGGGGGTACCTACGAGCAGTACGTC. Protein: CASSQDPSGGTYEQYV.

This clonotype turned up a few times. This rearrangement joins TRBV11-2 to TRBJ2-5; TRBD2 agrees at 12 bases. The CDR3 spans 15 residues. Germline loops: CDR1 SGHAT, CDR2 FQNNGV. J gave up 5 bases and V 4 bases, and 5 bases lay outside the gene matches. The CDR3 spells CASSSTSGGVETQYF. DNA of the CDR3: TGTGCCAGCAGCTCGACTAGCGGGGGAGTGGAGACCCAGTACTTC. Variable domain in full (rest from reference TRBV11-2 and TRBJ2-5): EAGVAQSPRYKIIEKRQSVAFWCNPISGHATLYWYQQILGQGPKLLIQFQNNGVVDDSQLPKDRFSAERLKGVDSTLKIQPAKLEDSAVYLCASSSTSGGVETQYFGPGTRLLVL.

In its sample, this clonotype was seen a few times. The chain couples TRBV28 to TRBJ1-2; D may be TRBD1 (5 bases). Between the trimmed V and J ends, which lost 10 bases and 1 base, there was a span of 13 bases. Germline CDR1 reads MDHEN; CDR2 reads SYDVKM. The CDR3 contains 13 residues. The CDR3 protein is CANSKGFNYGYTF. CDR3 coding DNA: TGTGCCAACTCGAAGGGGTTTAACTATGGCTACACCTTC.

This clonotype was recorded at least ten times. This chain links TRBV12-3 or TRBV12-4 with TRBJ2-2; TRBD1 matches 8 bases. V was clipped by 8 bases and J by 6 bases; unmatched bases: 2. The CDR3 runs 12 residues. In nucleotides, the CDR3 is TGTGCCAGCCTACAGGGGGCCGGGGAGCTGTTTTTT. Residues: CASLQGAGELFF.

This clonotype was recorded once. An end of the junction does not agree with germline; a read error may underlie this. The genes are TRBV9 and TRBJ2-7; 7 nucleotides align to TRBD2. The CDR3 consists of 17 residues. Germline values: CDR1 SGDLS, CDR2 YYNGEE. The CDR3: CASSVGLAGPTLYGQYF. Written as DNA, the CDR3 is TGTGCCAGCAGCGTAGGGTTAGCGGGTCCCACCCTCTACGGGCAGTACTTC.

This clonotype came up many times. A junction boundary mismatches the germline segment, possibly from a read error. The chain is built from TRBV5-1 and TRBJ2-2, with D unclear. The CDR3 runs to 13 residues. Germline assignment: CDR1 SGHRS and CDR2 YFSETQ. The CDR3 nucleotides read TGTGCCAGCAGCTATTACCCCACCGGGGAGCTGTTTTTT. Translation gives CASSYYPTGELFF.

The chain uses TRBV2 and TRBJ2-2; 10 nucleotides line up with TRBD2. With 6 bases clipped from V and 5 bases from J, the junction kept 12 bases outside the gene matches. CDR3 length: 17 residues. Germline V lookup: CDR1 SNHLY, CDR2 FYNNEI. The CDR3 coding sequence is TGTGCCAGCAGGGCTACCGGGACTAGCGTCAAAACCGGGGAGCTGTTTTTT. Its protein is CASRATGTSVKTGELFF.

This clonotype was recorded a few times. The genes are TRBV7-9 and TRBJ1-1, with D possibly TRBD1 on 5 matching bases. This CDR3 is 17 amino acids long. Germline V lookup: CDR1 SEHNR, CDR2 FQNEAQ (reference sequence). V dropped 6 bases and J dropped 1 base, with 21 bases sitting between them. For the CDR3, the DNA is TGTGCCAGCAGGGGGTCGGGGGTAAAGAGGACGAACACTGAAGCTTTCTTT. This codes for CASRGSGVKRTNTEAFF. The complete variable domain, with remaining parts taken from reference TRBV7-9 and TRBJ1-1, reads DTGVSQNPRHKITKRGQNVTFRCDPISEHNRLYWYRQTLGQGPEFLTYFQNEAQLEKSRLLSDRFSAERPKGSFSTLEIQRTEQGDSAMYLCASRGSGVKRTNTEAFFGQGTRLTVV.

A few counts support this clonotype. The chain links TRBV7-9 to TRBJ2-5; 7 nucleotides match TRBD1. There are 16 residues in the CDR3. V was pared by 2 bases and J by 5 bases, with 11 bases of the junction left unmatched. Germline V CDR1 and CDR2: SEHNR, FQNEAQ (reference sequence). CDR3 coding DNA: TGTGCCAGCAGCTTAAGAGGGGGCGCGTCGGTGGAGACCCAGTACTTC. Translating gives CASSLRGGASVETQYF.

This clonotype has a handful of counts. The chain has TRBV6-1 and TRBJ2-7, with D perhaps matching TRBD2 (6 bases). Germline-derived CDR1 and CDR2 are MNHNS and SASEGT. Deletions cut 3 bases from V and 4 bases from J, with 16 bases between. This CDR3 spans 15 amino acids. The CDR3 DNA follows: TGTGCCAGCAGTGAGGGGACTGCCGGGAATTACGAGCAGTACTTC. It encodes CASSEGTAGNYEQYF.

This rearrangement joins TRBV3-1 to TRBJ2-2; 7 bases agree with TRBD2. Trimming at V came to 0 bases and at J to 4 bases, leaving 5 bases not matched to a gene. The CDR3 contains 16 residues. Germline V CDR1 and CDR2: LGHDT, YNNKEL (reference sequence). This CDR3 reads CASSQEGLLSTGELFF. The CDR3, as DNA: TGTGCCAGCAGCCAAGAGGGACTACTCTCCACCGGGGAGCTGTTTTTT.

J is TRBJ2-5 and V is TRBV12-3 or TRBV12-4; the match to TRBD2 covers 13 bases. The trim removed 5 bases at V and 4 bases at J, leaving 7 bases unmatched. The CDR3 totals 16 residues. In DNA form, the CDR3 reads TGTGCCAGCAGTCTAACTAGCGGGGGGGCCTTAGAGACCCAGTACTTC. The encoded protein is CASSLTSGGALETQYF.